The sequence of this T cell receptor (beta chain) was determined in a study of radiotherapy plus CTLA-4 blockade in lung cancer. The CDR3 runs 14 residues. Trimming cost V 7 bases and J 4 bases; bases outside gene matches: 8. Germline V CDR1 and CDR2: LNHDA, SQIVND (reference sequence). Study-wide points: TCR clones from tumors expanded in blood after radiotherapy plus ipilimumab.

Remarks on this clone: Antigen: not known.

Libraries were prepared by immunoSEQ multiplex PCR; TCRdb keeps only in-frame clonotypes and omits some of them. The data hold fewer than 100,000 clones, with 78% observed a single time. The source is a human donor with non-small cell lung cancer whose response to radiotherapy plus ipilimumab could not be evaluated. Some clones in this sample may be carry-over from other donors' samples. This rearrangement joins TRBV19 to TRBJ2-3; 7 nucleotides agree with TRBD1. The source material was peripheral blood, sampled from a patient treated with radiotherapy plus ipilimumab. The CDR3 nucleotides are TGTGCCAGTACCATAAGACAGGGATCAGATACGCAGTATTTT. Its translation is CASTIRQGSDTQYF.